This T cell receptor beta chain emerged from a study of cytomegalovirus exposure and HLA in healthy donors. Overall study results and limits: Across donors, presence/absence analyses took sequencing depth to be roughly uniform.

The PCR had 60 Vbeta and 13 Jbeta primers. The protocol was immunoSEQ multiplex PCR, while the TCRdb copy is restricted to in-frame clones and leaves out a portion. The sample comprises about 160,000 clones, more than 65% of which are singletons, and 1.3% rests with the top ten. Deletions cut 5 bases from V and 4 bases from J, with 9 bases between. The CDR3 loop spans 13 amino acids. Germline CDR1 and CDR2: SGHAT and FQNNGV. Comment on this clone: Its specificity is unknown.

Sequenced sample: PBMCs. The receptor comes from a woman aged 50 to 60 in good health and CMV-seronegative. The chain joins TRBV11-2 to TRBJ2-1, with D maybe TRBD2 (6 bases). In nucleotides, the CDR3 is TGTGCCAGCAGCACCGGGACTTACAATGAGCAGTTCTTC. It is translated as CASSTGTYNEQFF.